This is a list of T cell receptor beta chains from one sample in a study of shared clonotypes between healthy human individuals. Repertoires were generated with immunoSEQ multiplex PCR, while TCRdb's copy carries only in-frame clones and drops some. The table shows 2.3 million or so clones, with 85% to 95% occurring only once. Sequencing input: naive CD4+ T cells from PBMCs. These TCRs come from a man aged 18 to 35 in good health. Some clones in this sample may be carry-over from other donors' samples. The CDR3 runs from the conserved cysteine through the conserved F or W.

CDR3aa: CASSLGGTGNFSPQHF
v_gene: TRBV5-1

CDR3aa: CASSFFPARQGRPGANVLTF
v_gene: TRBV5-5

CDR3aa: CASKAGPSYEQYF
v_gene: TRBV6-5

CDR3aa: CASSDAVLAGGLQETQYF
v_gene: TRBV2

CDR3aa: CASSVTHSYNEQFF
v_gene: TRBV6-5

CDR3aa: CASSFGGVGNTIYF
v_gene: TRBV28

CDR3aa: CASSVYLYTDTQYF
v_gene: TRBV9

CDR3aa: CSVRPVQETQYF
v_gene: TRBV29-1

CDR3aa: CASRTTGPSETQYF
v_gene: TRBV2

CDR3aa: CASSGGGAGEQFF
v_gene: TRBV7-2

CDR3aa: CASSTSGVDQPQHF
v_gene: TRBV5-1

CDR3aa: CASSQELAGALGEQYF
v_gene: TRBV4-3

CDR3aa: CASSGAWGAHEKLFF
v_gene: TRBV28

CDR3aa: CASSLRGGDTEAFF
v_gene: TRBV7-3

CDR3aa: CASSYSDRGTYGYTF
v_gene: TRBV6-5

CDR3aa: CASSLGSQETQYF
v_gene: TRBV7-3

CDR3aa: CSVIRQGVNEQFF
v_gene: TRBV29-1

CDR3aa: CASGLALVAGCSYEQYF
v_gene: TRBV12-5

CDR3aa: CAWSVESATEAFF
v_gene: TRBV30

CDR3aa: CASSPTGTGGIGYTF
v_gene: TRBV5-4

CDR3aa: CASSPTTREGSKFF
v_gene: TRBV27

CDR3aa: CASSYGDRVYEQYF
v_gene: TRBV5-1

CDR3aa: CASSHQLGDYGYTF
v_gene: TRBV14

CDR3aa: CASSFFGRTDTQYF
v_gene: TRBV28

CDR3aa: CASSIRGRGRNTGELFF
v_gene: TRBV5-5

CDR3aa: CASSLALAPTLPDTGELFF
v_gene: TRBV5-4

CDR3aa: CASSFLPFPPSTGELFF
v_gene: TRBV7-3

CDR3aa: CAWRRDVNNEQFF
v_gene: TRBV30

CDR3aa: CASSVGGAKNIQYF
v_gene: TRBV9

CDR3aa: CASSRGQGDQPQHF
v_gene: TRBV5-1

CDR3aa: CASSPQTGLIRTDTQYF
v_gene: TRBV7-6

CDR3aa: CASSPTSRNEQFF
v_gene: TRBV7-8

CDR3aa: CAWSVRLTANEQFF
v_gene: TRBV30

CDR3aa: CAISESLGTYEQYF
v_gene: TRBV10-3

CDR3aa: CSGRGDSGRDTQYF
v_gene: TRBV29-1

CDR3aa: CASRTDTEAFF
v_gene: TRBV7-2

CDR3aa: CATSRDGQGISYEQYF
v_gene: TRBV15

CDR3aa: CASSSYSRFQLNQPQHF
v_gene: TRBV7-8

CDR3aa: CSAYTGYTDTQYF
v_gene: TRBV29-1

CDR3aa: CASSFETSGSSYNEQFF
v_gene: TRBV7-9

CDR3aa: CASRYRSDTGELFF
v_gene: TRBV11-2

CDR3aa: CASSIRDVQFF
v_gene: TRBV7-9